The sequence of this TCR beta chain was determined in a study of blood T cell repertoires in COVID-19. Study summary: Acute and convalescent COVID-19 samples came from the United States, Italy and Spain. The analysed material was cDNA or gDNA that came from T cells, B-cell-depleted T cells, or PBMCs.

Original processing notes: Using reference gene primer amplification, nucleated cell counts were estimated. Only in-frame clones appear in the TCRdb table, and some are missing; sequencing was by immunoSEQ multiplex PCR. V, J and clone size are those of that table, while D and trimming were read from the DNA. The sample records roughly 250,000 clones, around 87% being singletons. Germline loops: CDR1 MDHEN, CDR2 SYDVKM. This CDR3 comprises 12 residues. V was shortened by 8 bases and J by 0 bases, with 5 bases between the two germline ends. The rearrangement joins TRBV28 to TRBJ1-3; D is unclear. Sequenced material: peripheral blood. This sequence originates from a woman aged 45 to 65 with acute or convalescent COVID-19. Here the CDR3 DNA reads TGTGCCAGCTTATCCTCTGGAAACACCATATATTTT. As protein: CASLSSGNTIYF. The variable domain in full, with the rest retrieved from reference TRBV28 and TRBJ1-3, is DVKVTQSSRYLVKRTGEKVFLECVQDMDHENMFWYRQDPGLGLRLIYFSYDVKMKEKGDIPEGYSVSREKKERFSLILESASTNQTSMYLCASLSSGNTIYFGEGSWLTVV.